The rows below give T cell receptor beta chains drawn from one sample of a study of blood T cell repertoires in COVID-19. Method: immunoSEQ multiplex PCR; TCRdb's copy keeps in-frame clones and lacks some. The sample holds 150,000 or so clones; roughly four fifths are singletons and the top ten take roughly 8.8%. The sample comprised peripheral blood. Source of these receptors: a human donor with acute or convalescent COVID-19. The donor label of this sample is uncertain. Both conserved end residues are part of each CDR3. D genes are given only for firm matches. Some rows mark clone size as missing; the rest say once, few, many or name a class of expanded clone.

size | J | D | V | DNA | CDR3
. | TRBJ1-1 | . | TRBV11-2 | TGTGCCAGCAGTTGGGGGGGTGAAGCTTTCTTT | CASSWGGEAFF
once | TRBJ1-2 | . | TRBV11-2 | TGTGCCAGCAGCTTAACAAATTCTGGGCATACGGGAGGCTACACCTTC | CASSLTNSGHTGGYTF
. | TRBJ1-2 | . | TRBV27 | TGTGCCAGCAGTTTGGGTCCGCGACTTACCTATGGCTACACCTTC | CASSLGPRLTYGYTF
. | TRBJ2-1 | . | TRBV29-1 | TGCAGCGTTGAAGAGACACCTTCCAATGAGCAGTTCTTC | CSVEETPSNEQFF
. | TRBJ1-2 | TRBD1 | TRBV3-1/TRBV3-2 | TGTGCCAGCAGCCCAGCATGGACAGGGGCTAACTATGGCTACACCTTC | CASSPAWTGANYGYTF
. | TRBJ1-3 | . | TRBV14 | TGTGCCAGCAGACATGATTCGACAGTCCTAGGAAACACCATATATTTT | CASRHDSTVLGNTIYF
. | TRBJ2-3 | . | TRBV5-6 | TGTGCCAGCAGCTTAGGTCAGGTTTCCCCAGATACGCAGTATTTT | CASSLGQVSPDTQYF
. | TRBJ1-2 | . | TRBV6-5 | TGTGCCAGCAGTTACGAGCCCTTGTATGGCTACACCTTC | CASSYEPLYGYTF
. | TRBJ1-4 | . | TRBV11-2 | TGTGCCAGCAGCTTAGGTTTAAATGAAAAACTGTTTTTT | CASSLGLNEKLFF
. | TRBJ1-5 | . | TRBV15 | TGTGCCACCTCCCTCTCACGGTCTAGCAATCAGCCCCAGCATTTT | CATSLSRSSNQPQHF
. | TRBJ2-1 | . | TRBV14 | TGTGCCAGCAGCCAATGGGGCAGGGGCTCCTACAATGAGCAGTTCTTC | CASSQWGRGSYNEQFF
. | TRBJ1-2 | TRBD1 | TRBV29-1 | TGCAGCATCCTCAGGGACAGGGACTATGGCTACACCTTC | CSILRDRDYGYTF
. | TRBJ1-3 | . | TRBV7-3 | TGTGCCAGCAGCTTGGACGGGACTTCTGGAAACACCATATATTTT | CASSLDGTSGNTIYF
. | TRBJ1-1 | . | TRBV3-1/TRBV3-2 | TGTGCCAGCAGCCAAAAAAAGGGGGAAACTGAAGCTTTCTTT | CASSQKKGETEAFF
once | TRBJ1-2 | TRBD1 | TRBV5-6 | TGTGCCAGCAGCCTGTGGACAGGGGATAACTATGGCTACACCTTC | CASSLWTGDNYGYTF
. | TRBJ2-6 | . | TRBV7-6 | TGTGCCAGCAGCTCAACCGACGGGGACTCTGGGGCCAACGTCCTGACTTTC | CASSSTDGDSGANVLTF
. | TRBJ1-4 | TRBD1 | TRBV5-4 | TGTGCCAGCAGCCTGGGACAGCCAAATGAAAAACTGTTTTTT | CASSLGQPNEKLFF
. | TRBJ2-7 | TRBD1 | TRBV10-3 | TGTGCCATCAGTGTAGGGACAGGGAGCTACGAGCAGTACTTC | CAISVGTGSYEQYF
. | TRBJ2-1 | . | TRBV5-1 | TGCGCCAGCGCCTCCCCCCGGGGGTGGGAGCAGTTCTTC | CASASPRGWEQFF
. | TRBJ1-1 | . | TRBV21-1 | TGTGCCAGCAGCAAAAGTGGGACAGGGGATAGGGGAACTGAAGCTTTCTTT | CASSKSGTGDRGTEAFF
. | TRBJ2-1 | . | TRBV12-3/TRBV12-4 | TGTGCCAGCAGTTTGGACAGTTACAATGAGCAGTTCTTC | CASSLDSYNEQFF
. | TRBJ2-3 | TRBD2 | TRBV9 | TGTGCCAGCAGCGTTAGCGGGGGGGCAGCGGATACGCAGTATTTT | CASSVSGGAADTQYF
. | TRBJ2-3 | . | TRBV5-4 | TGTGCCAGCAGCTTGGAAATGGAGGGGGATACGCAGTATTTT | CASSLEMEGDTQYF
. | TRBJ2-1 | . | TRBV5-4 | TGTGCCAGCAGCTTGGAGGGCGGGCACTCCTACAATGAGCAGTTCTTC | CASSLEGGHSYNEQFF
. | TRBJ1-1 | TRBD1 | TRBV12-3/TRBV12-4 | TGTGCCAGCAGGGGGGACAGGGGTACTGAAGCTTTCTTT | CASRGDRGTEAFF
. | TRBJ1-2 | . | TRBV2 | TGTGCCAGCAGTGAGGAGAATAACTATGGCTACACCTTC | CASSEENNYGYTF
. | TRBJ1-4 | TRBD1 | TRBV18 | TGTGCCAGCTCCCCGGGACAGGGTAATGAAAAACTGTTTTTT | CASSPGQGNEKLFF
few | TRBJ2-7 | . | TRBV5-4 | TGTGCCAGCAGCTTCAGGGGCCACGAGCAGTACTTC | CASSFRGHEQYF
. | TRBJ2-7 | TRBD1 | TRBV6-5 | TGTGCCAGCAGTCCGGGACAGGTATACGAGCAGTACTTC | CASSPGQVYEQYF
. | TRBJ1-2 | . | TRBV24-1 | TGTGCCACCAGTGAATCACAAAACTATGGCTACACCTTC | CATSESQNYGYTF
. | TRBJ1-2 | . | TRBV29-1 | TGCAGCGTTGTCGGGGGGGAAGGCTACACCTTC | CSVVGGEGYTF
. | TRBJ1-1 | . | TRBV6-5 | TGTGCCAGCAGTCTAACCGAGGTCGACACTGAAGCTTTCTTT | CASSLTEVDTEAFF
. | TRBJ1-5 | . | TRBV6-5 | TGTGCCAGCAGATCCACAGGGACGACTCAGCCCCAGCATTTT | CASRSTGTTQPQHF
. | TRBJ1-1 | TRBD1 | TRBV10-3 | TGTGCCATCAGGGGGGACAGGGATTACACTGAAGCTTTCTTT | CAIRGDRDYTEAFF
. | TRBJ1-6 | . | TRBV4-1 | TGCGCCAGCAGCCAAAGGGTGGGGGGAAATTCACCCCTCCACTTT | CASSQRVGGNSPLHF
. | TRBJ2-1 | TRBD1 | TRBV24-1 | TGTGCCACCAGTGACTCCGGGACAGGGGACAACAATGAGCAGTTCTTC | CATSDSGTGDNNEQFF
. | TRBJ1-2 | . | TRBV11-2 | TGTGCCAGCAGCATCCTCAGGGCGCCTGGCTATGGCTACACCTTC | CASSILRAPGYGYTF
. | TRBJ1-2 | . | TRBV13 | TGTGCCAGCAGCCCCAGGGCCAACTATGGCTACACCTTC | CASSPRANYGYTF
once | TRBJ1-4 | TRBD1 | TRBV6-2/TRBV6-3 | TGTGCCAGCAGTTACCTTCCCCCCGACAGGGATGGTGAAAAACTGTTTTTT | CASSYLPPDRDGEKLFF
. | TRBJ1-4 | . | TRBV2 | TGTGCCAGCGGGCCACCTGCAACTAATGAAAAACTGTTTTTT | CASGPPATNEKLFF